The entry below gives a single T cell receptor (beta chain) sequence along with its context. This record comes from a study of control samples from healthy donors and cancer patients. Looked up from germline, CDR1 is SGHTA and CDR2 is FQGNSA. This CDR3 contains 18 residues. Trimming left V 3 bases short and J 2 bases short, with 20 bases between. The table came from immunoSEQ multiplex PCR; TCRdb's copy has only in-frame clones and leaves some out. The sample consists of 91,000 or so clones, approximately 93% of them appearing once. V gene TRBV7-2 combines with J gene TRBJ1-5, with D possibly being TRBD1 (6 bases). The clonotype was recovered from a woman aged 25 to 39 in good health. The sample comprised blood. The CDR3 loop reads CASSFFGWDKVGNQPQHF. In nucleotides, the CDR3 is TGTGCCAGCAGCTTCTTCGGATGGGACAAGGTTGGCAATCAGCCCCAGCATTTT. Full variable domain (outside the CDR3, taken from reference TRBV7-2 and TRBJ1-5): GAGVSQSPSNKVTEKGKDVELRCDPISGHTALYWYRQSLGQGLEFLIYFQGNSAPDKSGLPSDRFSAERTGGSVSTLTIQRTQQEDSAVYLCASSFFGWDKVGNQPQHFGDGTRLSIL.